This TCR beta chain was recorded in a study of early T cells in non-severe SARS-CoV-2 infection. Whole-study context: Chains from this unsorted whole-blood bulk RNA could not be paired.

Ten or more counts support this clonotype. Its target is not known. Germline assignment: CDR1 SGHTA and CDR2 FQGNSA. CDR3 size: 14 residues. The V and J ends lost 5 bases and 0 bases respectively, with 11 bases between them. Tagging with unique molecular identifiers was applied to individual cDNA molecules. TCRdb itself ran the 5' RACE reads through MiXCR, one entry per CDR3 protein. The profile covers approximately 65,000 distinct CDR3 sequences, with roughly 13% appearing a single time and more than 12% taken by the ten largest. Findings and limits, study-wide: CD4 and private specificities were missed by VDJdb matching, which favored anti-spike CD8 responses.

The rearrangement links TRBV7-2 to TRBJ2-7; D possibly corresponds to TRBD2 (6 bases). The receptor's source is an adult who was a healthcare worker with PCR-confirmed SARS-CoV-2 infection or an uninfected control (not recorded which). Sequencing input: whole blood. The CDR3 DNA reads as TGTGCCAGCAGCATGGGGGGAAACTCCTACGAGCAGTACTTC. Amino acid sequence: CASSMGGNSYEQYF.